The rows below give T cell receptor beta chains drawn from one sample of a study of T cell repertoires in cytomegalovirus infection. MiXCR, applied by TCRdb to the reads, yields one record per CDR3 protein. The repertoire holds roughly 230,000 distinct CDR3 sequences, with under 25% as singletons. Sequenced sample: CD8+ T cells from PBMCs. The receptors were gathered from a human donor in good health (CMV status not recorded). Some clones in this sample may be carry-over from other donors' samples. Each CDR3 is given with its conserved first and last residue. D genes are given only for firm matches. Only some rows state a clone size, as once, few, many or a class for expanded clones.

j_call v_call d_call clone_size cdr3_aa cdr3_nt
TRBJ2-5 TRBV19 TRBD2 NA CASSIGAGGDETQYF TGTGCCAGTAGTATTGGTGCGGGGGGTGACGAGACCCAGTACTTC
TRBJ2-2 TRBV5-1 TRBD1 NA CASSQTGANTGELFF TGCGCCAGCAGCCAGACAGGGGCGAACACCGGGGAGCTGTTTTTT
TRBJ2-6 TRBV7-9 NA many CASSLTRSGANVLTF TGTGCCAGCAGCTTAACCCGCTCTGGGGCCAACGTCCTGACTTTC
TRBJ2-1 TRBV12-5 TRBD2 few CASGTSAADEQFF TGTGCTAGTGGTACTAGCGCCGCGGATGAGCAGTTCTTC
TRBJ2-1 TRBV9 TRBD2 NA CASSVGGGAYNEQFF TGTGCCAGCAGCGTAGGCGGGGGGGCCTACAATGAGCAGTTCTTC
TRBJ2-1 TRBV3-1 TRBD1 many CASSQGTGPGNEQFF TGTGCCAGCAGCCAAGGGACAGGCCCTGGGAATGAGCAGTTCTTC
TRBJ1-2 TRBV29-1 TRBD1 NA CSVDLGTGPYGYTF TGCAGCGTTGATCTCGGGACAGGACCCTATGGCTACACCTTC
TRBJ2-2 TRBV20-1 NA many CSARLYRENTGELFF TGCAGTGCTAGATTGTACAGGGAGAACACCGGGGAGCTGTTTTTT
TRBJ2-5 TRBV7-8 TRBD2 NA CASSLGGGGQETQYF TGTGCCAGCAGCTTGGGGGGGGGTGGCCAAGAGACCCAGTACTTC
TRBJ1-2 TRBV27 NA many CASSFSGTNYGYTF TGTGCCAGCAGTTTTTCGGGGACTAACTATGGCTACACCTTC
TRBJ1-5 TRBV4-2 NA few CASSQAVGEDQPQHF TGTGCCAGCAGCCAAGCGGTTGGGGAAGATCAGCCCCAGCATTTT
TRBJ2-7 TRBV27 NA once CASSFSTGAYEQYF TGTGCCAGCAGTTTTAGTACAGGAGCCTACGAGCAGTACTTC
TRBJ2-7 TRBV2 NA many CASSDPRGAGTYEQYF TGTGCCAGCAGTGACCCCCGAGGAGCGGGTACCTACGAGCAGTACTTC
TRBJ1-5 TRBV28 NA NA CASTTGGPQHF TGTGCCAGCACAACTGGTGGACCCCAGCATTTT
TRBJ2-5 TRBV20-1 NA NA CSASGEGQKETQYF TGCAGTGCTAGCGGGGAAGGTCAGAAAGAGACCCAGTACTTC
TRBJ2-3 TRBV6-8 TRBD1 NA CASSYTRQGGIADTQYF TGTGCCAGCAGTTACACGAGACAGGGGGGAATAGCAGATACGCAGTATTTT
TRBJ2-5 TRBV28 NA many CATGQGSFPETQYF TGTGCCACCGGGCAGGGCTCCTTCCCAGAGACCCAGTACTTC
TRBJ2-7 TRBV10-3 NA NA CAISESGPLRVRGYEQYF TGTGCCATCAGTGAGTCGGGGCCACTTCGGGTCAGAGGCTACGAGCAGTACTTC
TRBJ2-3 TRBV7-2 TRBD1 many CASSLGQGPDTQYF TGTGCCAGCAGCTTGGGACAGGGGCCAGATACGCAGTATTTT
TRBJ1-1 TRBV5-1 TRBD1 NA CASSSKDRAMNTEAFF TGCGCCAGCAGCTCAAAGGACAGGGCGATGAACACTGAAGCTTTCTTT
TRBJ2-1 TRBV28 TRBD2 NA CASSFAGGNYNEQFF TGTGCCAGCAGTTTTGCGGGGGGGAATTACAATGAGCAGTTCTTC
TRBJ2-7 TRBV6-2/TRBV6-3 TRBD1 few CATESGQGIYEQYF TGTGCCACCGAATCGGGACAGGGTATCTACGAGCAGTACTTC
TRBJ2-5 TRBV7-4 TRBD2 many CASSLLAGGKETQYF TGTGCCAGCAGCTTATTAGCGGGGGGCAAAGAGACCCAGTACTTC
TRBJ2-1 TRBV7-2 NA few CASSIWGGAFSYNEQFF TGTGCCAGCAGTATTTGGGGCGGGGCCTTCTCCTACAATGAGCAGTTCTTC
TRBJ2-7 TRBV23-1 NA few CASSQFGTGKRYEQYF TGCGCCAGCAGTCAATTTGGGACGGGAAAGAGATACGAGCAGTACTTC
TRBJ2-1 TRBV6-6 NA many CASSLTANEQFF TGTGCCAGCAGTTTGACGGCAAATGAGCAGTTCTTC
TRBJ2-5 TRBV11-1 NA many CASSLRGWETQYF TGTGCCAGCAGCTTACGGGGATGGGAGACCCAGTACTTC
TRBJ1-1 TRBV5-1 NA few CASSLRTTAEAFF TGCGCCAGCAGCTTGAGAACCACGGCTGAAGCTTTCTTT
TRBJ1-2 TRBV19 TRBD1 NA CASSAGQGGGSYGYTF TGTGCCAGTAGTGCCGGACAGGGTGGGGGTAGCTATGGCTACACCTTC
TRBJ2-5 TRBV20-1 NA NA CSATPLEGVEETQYF TGCAGTGCTACCCCGCTGGAGGGGGTGGAGGAGACCCAGTACTTC
TRBJ1-4 TRBV3-1 NA few CASSLGPKGATNEKLFF TGTGCCAGCAGCCTCGGACCTAAGGGCGCAACTAATGAAAAACTGTTTTTT
TRBJ2-2 TRBV20-1 NA NA CSARPGYTGELFF TGCAGTGCACGCCCGGGGTACACCGGGGAGCTGTTTTTT
TRBJ1-5 TRBV27 NA NA CASSPLPFGGQPQHF TGTGCCAGCAGTCCCCTACCCTTCGGTGGGCAGCCCCAGCATTTT
TRBJ2-1 TRBV4-1 NA many CASSQEGYEQFF TGCGCCAGCAGCCAAGAGGGATATGAGCAGTTCTTC
TRBJ2-3 TRBV7-2 NA many CASSFSTTDTQYF TGTGCCAGCAGCTTTTCGACCACAGATACGCAGTATTTT
TRBJ2-7 TRBV14 NA NA CASSQELGGSTAIYEQYF TGTGCCAGCAGCCAAGAGTTAGGGGGGTCCACTGCCATCTACGAGCAGTACTTC